This passage covers 12 T cell receptor beta chains from one sample sequenced in a study of blood T cell repertoires in COVID-19. Profiled with immunoSEQ multiplex PCR; TCRdb holds only in-frame clones, not every one. The table records about 210,000 clones, 65% to 90% of them present only once. Material: peripheral blood. The receptor set was obtained from a man in his fifties or sixties with active or convalescent COVID-19.

V gene TRBV24-1 combines with J gene TRBJ2-7; 9 bases are shared with TRBD1. V lost 4 bases and J lost 7; bases outside the gene matches: 13. Germline V lookup: CDR1 KGHDR, CDR2 SFDVKD. This CDR3 is built from 16 residues. The CDR3: CATSELGGTGISEQYV. The CDR3 nucleotides read TGTGCCACCAGTGAGCTGGGGGGGACAGGGATTTCTGAGCAGTACGTC.

V usage is TRBV9 and J usage is TRBJ2-1; unclear D gene. This CDR3 is 15 amino acids long. V dropped 1 base and J dropped 4 bases, with 12 bases sitting between them. Per the germline V gene, CDR1 is SGDLS and CDR2 is YYNGEE. CDR3 nucleotides: TGTGCCAGCAGCGTATATTTCTACGGGTACAATGAGCAGTTCTTC. It translates to CASSVYFYGYNEQFF. Variable domain in full (rest from reference TRBV9 and TRBJ2-1): DSGVTQTPKHLITATGQRVTLRCSPRSGDLSVYWYQQSLDQGLQFLIQYYNGEERAKGNILERFSAQQFPDLHSELNLSSLELGDSALYFCASSVYFYGYNEQFFGPGTRLTVL.

The chain employs TRBV5-1 and TRBJ1-3; D is unclear. The CDR3 consists of 15 residues. The germline V gene has CDR1 SGHRS and CDR2 YFSETQ. Trimming shortened V by 3 bases and J by 0 bases, and 10 bases separated the two germline ends. The CDR3 loop reads CASSSETNSGNTIYF. The CDR3 region has the DNA TGCGCCAGCAGCTCAGAGACAAACTCTGGAAACACCATATATTTT. The full variable domain, its missing parts supplied by reference TRBV5-1 and TRBJ1-3, is KAGVTQTPRYLIKTRGQQVTLSCSPISGHRSVSWYQQTPGQGLQFLFEYFSETQRNKGNFPGRFSGRQFSNSRSEMNVSTLELGDSALYLCASSSETNSGNTIYFGEGSWLTVV.

The J gene is TRBJ1-6, the V gene TRBV4-1, with D perhaps matching TRBD1 (6 bases). The CDR3 length is 18 residues. Trimming left V 6 bases short and J 14 bases short, with 32 bases between. The germline CDR1 and CDR2 sequences are MGHRA and YSYEKL. The CDR3 DNA sequence: TGCGCCAGCAGTCACCAACCCTACAGGGACCCTCACTCTCGAACCCTCCACTTT. This gives the protein CASSHQPYRDPHSRTLHF.

This chain joins TRBV6-6 and TRBJ2-3; 7 bases are shared with TRBD1. There are 13 residues in the CDR3. The V and J ends lost 6 bases and 2 bases, in that order; junction bases with no gene match: 2. CDR1 and CDR2 from the germline V gene are MNHNY and SVGAGI (reference sequence). The CDR3: CASRTGYTDTQYF. Here the CDR3 DNA reads TGTGCCAGCAGGACAGGGTACACAGATACGCAGTATTTT.

This rearrangement joins TRBV11-2 to TRBJ2-1; D is perhaps TRBD1 (6 bases). CDR3 length: 14 amino acids. Germline CDR1 SGHAT, CDR2 FQNNGV. V was cut by 7 bases and J by 7 bases, with 17 bases left in between. The CDR3 loop reads CASTHSQGRNEQFF. The DNA for the CDR3 is TGTGCCAGCACCCATTCCCAGGGGCGGAATGAGCAGTTCTTC.

The chain couples TRBV18 to TRBJ1-1; the D gene is possibly TRBD1 (6 bases). Germline loops: CDR1 KGHSH, CDR2 LQKENI. There are 15 residues in the CDR3. Deletions cut 4 bases from V and 1 base from J, with 13 bases between. The CDR3 nucleotides are TGTGCCAGCTCACTCAACAGGGTGCGGAACACTGAAGCTTTCTTT. Its protein product is CASSLNRVRNTEAFF.

The CDR3 coding sequence is TGTGCCAGCAGCCCACTAGCGGGAGTACAAGAGACCCAGTACTTC. Residues: CASSPLAGVQETQYF. The genes are TRBV6-5 and TRBJ2-5; 11 bases fit TRBD2. V lost 6 bases and J lost 2; bases outside the gene matches: 5. Germline loops: CDR1 MNHEY, CDR2 SVGAGI. The CDR3 length is 15 residues.

This chain uses TRBV28 with TRBJ1-1, with TRBD1 identical over 8 bases. The CDR3 is made up of 16 amino acids. CDR1 and CDR2 (germline): MDHEN, SYDVKM. J gave up 4 bases and V 3 bases, and 10 bases lay outside the gene matches. CDR3 protein: CASSLEPLQGVTEAFF. In DNA form, the CDR3 reads TGTGCCAGCAGTTTGGAACCCCTACAGGGGGTCACTGAAGCTTTCTTT. Drawing the rest from reference TRBV28 and TRBJ1-1, the complete variable domain is DVKVTQSSRYLVKRTGEKVFLECVQDMDHENMFWYRQDPGLGLRLIYFSYDVKMKEKGDIPEGYSVSREKKERFSLILESASTNQTSMYLCASSLEPLQGVTEAFFGQGTRLTVV.

The chain recombines TRBV4-3 with TRBJ2-3; 8 positions agree with TRBD2. The CDR3 totals 14 residues. Trimming cost V 4 bases and J 5 bases; bases outside gene matches: 5. Looked up from germline, CDR1 is LGHNA and CDR2 is YSLEER. The CDR3 reads CASSLTSGQDTQYF. DNA of the CDR3: TGCGCCAGCAGCCTTACTAGCGGACAAGATACGCAGTATTTT.

The rearrangement links TRBV2 to TRBJ2-7, with 7 positions matching TRBD2. CDR3 length equals 18 residues. Germline CDR1 and CDR2: SNHLY and FYNNEI. J gave up 1 base and V 5 bases, and 17 bases lay outside the gene matches. CDR3 DNA sequence: TGTGCCAGCAGTCGACGGGGGATTGCGGGAGTTACGTCCTACGAGCAGTACTTC. Translation: CASSRRGIAGVTSYEQYF.

The CDR3 protein is CSVEGTSNNEQFF. The CDR3 region has the DNA TGCAGCGTTGAGGGGACTTCAAACAATGAGCAGTTCTTC. The chain employs TRBV29-1 and TRBJ2-1, with a weak D call TRBD2 (6 bases). V lost 3 bases and J 5 bases, leaving 11 bases between the germline ends. The germline gives CDR1 SQVTM, CDR2 ANQGSEA. The CDR3 runs 13 residues.